This T cell receptor beta chain was found in a study of blood T cell repertoires in COVID-19. Original analysis: It was from reference gene primer amplification that nucleated cell counts were estimated. The table came from immunoSEQ multiplex PCR; TCRdb's copy has only in-frame clones and leaves some out. V, J and clone size were drawn from that table, and D and trimming were deduced from the DNA. The sample lists fewer than 300,000 clones, more than 75% occurring once. V lost 1 base, J lost 0 bases, and 10 bases lay in between. Per germline, CDR1 SEHNR and CDR2 FQNEAQ (reference sequence). This CDR3 has 16 residues. Across about 22 US areas, participants ranged in age from roughly 18 to 95 years. Clinical history reported by participants formed the basis on which cohorts were assigned.

V usage is TRBV7-9 and J usage is TRBJ2-1; possibly TRBD2 for D (5 bases). Specimen: PBMCs or T cells enriched from blood (not recorded which). This receptor was identified in a woman between 35 and 50 years old with acute COVID-19. CDR3 sequence: CASSLERRSSYNEQFF. In nucleotides, the CDR3 is TGTGCCAGCAGCTTAGAGCGGCGCAGCTCCTACAATGAGCAGTTCTTC.